The clone carrying this T cell receptor (beta chain) was recorded only once. What it binds is not known. The data originate from a study of PD-1 blockade in mismatch repair-deficient tumors. The study's findings and limits: Rapid post-treatment expansion, then contraction, generally preceding radiologic response, marked tumor-resident clones.

PCR or immunohistochemistry showed mismatch repair deficiency in every enrolled patient. TCR sequencing covered three patients who responded to pembrolizumab. Germline CDR1 SGHDT, CDR2 YYEEEE. This CDR3 is built from 16 residues. Deletions cut 4 bases from V and 3 bases from J, with 18 bases between. The repertoire was sequenced with immunoSEQ multiplex PCR; TCRdb's copy has only in-frame clones and lacks some. Here the sample spans approximately 130,000 clones, 86% being singletons. This chain links TRBV5-6 with TRBJ2-3, with D tentatively TRBD1 (5 bases). The receptor's source is an adult with mismatch repair-deficient cancer. The sequenced sample was peripheral blood, obtained 44 weeks after starting pembrolizumab. CDR3 nucleotides: TGTGCCAGCAGCCTAAAGGGGATTAGGGTTACAGATACGCAGTATTTT. Translation: CASSLKGIRVTDTQYF.